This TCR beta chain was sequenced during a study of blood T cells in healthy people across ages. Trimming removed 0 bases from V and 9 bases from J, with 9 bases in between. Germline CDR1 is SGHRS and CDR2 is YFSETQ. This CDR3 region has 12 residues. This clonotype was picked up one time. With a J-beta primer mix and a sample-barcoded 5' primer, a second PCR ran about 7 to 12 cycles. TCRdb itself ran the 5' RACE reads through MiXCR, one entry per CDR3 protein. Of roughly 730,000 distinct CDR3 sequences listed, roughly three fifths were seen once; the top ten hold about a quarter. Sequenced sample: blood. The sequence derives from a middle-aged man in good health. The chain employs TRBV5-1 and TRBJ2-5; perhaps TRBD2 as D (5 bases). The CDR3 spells CASSLEEEAQYF. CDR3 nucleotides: TGCGCCAGCAGCTTGGAAGAGGAGGCCCAGTACTTC.